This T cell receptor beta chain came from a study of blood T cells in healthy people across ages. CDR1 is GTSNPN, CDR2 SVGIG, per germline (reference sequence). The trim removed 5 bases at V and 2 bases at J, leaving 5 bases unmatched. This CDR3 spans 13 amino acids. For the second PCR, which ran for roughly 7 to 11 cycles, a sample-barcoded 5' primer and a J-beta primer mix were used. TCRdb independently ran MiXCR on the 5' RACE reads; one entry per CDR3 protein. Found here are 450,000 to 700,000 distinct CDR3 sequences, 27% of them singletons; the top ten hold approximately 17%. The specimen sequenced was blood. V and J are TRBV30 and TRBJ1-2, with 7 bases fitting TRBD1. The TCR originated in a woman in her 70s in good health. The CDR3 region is CAWARTGNYGYTF. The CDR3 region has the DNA TGTGCCTGGGCGAGGACAGGAAACTATGGCTACACCTTC.